Shown below are 22 T cell receptor beta chains from a single sample sequenced in a study of blood T cell repertoires in COVID-19. TCRdb's copy holds only in-frame clones and misses some; the assay was immunoSEQ multiplex PCR. The table records roughly 250,000 clones, roughly 80% of them present only once. Sequencing was done on a sample of peripheral blood. These receptors all come from a woman older than 75 with acute or convalescent COVID-19.

The chain carries TRBV5-1 and TRBJ1-2; possibly TRBD1 for D (6 bases). CDR3 size: 15 residues. The V end was cut by 3 bases, the J end by 3 bases, with 15 bases between. Germline CDR1 reads SGHRS; CDR2 reads YFSETQ. The chain's CDR3 is CASSSGQTEHYGYTF. CDR3 sequence (DNA): TGCGCCAGCAGCTCCGGACAGACGGAACACTATGGCTACACCTTC.

The chain links TRBV5-1 to TRBJ1-3; unclear D gene. Germline V lookup: CDR1 SGHRS, CDR2 YFSETQ. Trimming took 0 bases from V and 0 from J, leaving 10 bases between them. The CDR3 consists of 16 residues. This CDR3 is CASSLVGRISGNTIYF. The CDR3 coding sequence is TGCGCCAGCAGCTTGGTTGGCAGGATCTCTGGAAACACCATATATTTT.

The rearrangement links TRBV7-8 to TRBJ2-3, with 13 nucleotides matching TRBD2. The length of the CDR3 is 18 residues. Germline assignment: CDR1 SGHVS and CDR2 FQNEAQ. V was clipped by 5 bases and J by 0 bases; unmatched bases: 8. CDR3 region: CASSLRTSGGRSTDTQYF. The CDR3 DNA sequence: TGTGCCAGCAGCCTCCGGACTAGCGGGGGCCGAAGCACAGATACGCAGTATTTT.

This clone was picked up a small number of times. The chain uses TRBV28 and TRBJ2-2; a weak D match, TRBD2 (5 bases). CDR3 length equals 14 residues. Germline loops: CDR1 MDHEN, CDR2 SYDVKM. The V end was cut by 10 bases, the J end by 7 bases, with 19 bases between. DNA of the CDR3: TGTGCCATCCCCGGCGGGCCCGGAGGCGGGGAGCTGTTTTTT. It is translated as CAIPGGPGGGELFF.

This clone has just one count. V is TRBV28 and J is TRBJ2-1; D is undetermined. Germline V gene sequence: CDR1 MDHEN, CDR2 SYDVKM. V was trimmed by 2 bases and J by 7 bases, leaving 6 bases between them. The CDR3 loop spans 12 amino acids. Written as DNA, the CDR3 is TGTGCCAGCAGTTTAAACAGAAATGAGCAGTTCTTC. Encoded protein: CASSLNRNEQFF.

There are many counts of this clone. The genes are TRBV24-1 and TRBJ1-4, with D possibly being TRBD1 (5 bases). CDR3 size: 12 residues. V dropped 7 bases and J dropped 10 bases, with 12 bases sitting between them. CDR1 and CDR2 from the germline V gene are KGHDR and SFDVKD. CDR3 amino acids: CATSEGTGKLFF. The DNA for the CDR3 is TGTGCCACCAGCGAAGGGACTGGAAAACTGTTTTTT.

This chain uses TRBV5-4 with TRBJ1-6; D unresolved. V was shortened by 0 bases and J by 0 bases, with 7 bases between the two germline ends. The germline V gene encodes CDR1 SGHNT and CDR2 YYREEE (reference sequence). This CDR3 has 16 residues. The CDR3 reads CASSLATSSYNSPLHF. DNA for the CDR3: TGTGCCAGCAGCTTGGCCACAAGCTCCTATAATTCACCCCTCCACTTT.

The J gene is TRBJ2-2, the V gene TRBV3-1 (or the pseudogene TRBV3-2); D possibly corresponds to TRBD1 (5 bases). The CDR3 has 16 residues. CDR1 is LGHDT and CDR2 is YNNKEL in the germline V gene (reference sequence). V was shortened by 1 base and J by 4 bases, with 13 bases between the two germline ends. The CDR3 sequence: CASSQGAGPVTGELFF. The CDR3 nucleotides read TGTGCCAGCAGCCAAGGGGCAGGGCCCGTCACCGGGGAGCTGTTTTTT.

This clone has only a few counts. This sequence joins TRBV5-1 and TRBJ2-5; 12 bases agree with TRBD2. From germline, CDR1 is SGHRS and CDR2 YFSETQ. V shed 2 bases, J shed 4 bases, and the junction held 3 bases outside the gene matches. The CDR3 runs 15 residues. DNA of the CDR3: TGCGCCAGCAGCTTAGGACTAGCGGGGAGAGAGACCCAGTACTTC. This translates into CASSLGLAGRETQYF.

The chain is built from TRBV3-1 (or the pseudogene TRBV3-2) and TRBJ1-4; D call uncertain. The CDR3 runs 15 residues. The V end lost 0 bases, the J end lost 4 bases, and 9 bases lay between the germline ends. Germline values: CDR1 LGHDT, CDR2 YNNKEL (reference sequence). The CDR3 nucleotides read TGTGCCAGCAGCCAAGATGTCCTAGATAATGAAAAACTGTTTTTT. Its protein is CASSQDVLDNEKLFF.

The chain is built from TRBV9 and TRBJ1-2, with 9 bases fitting TRBD1. The CDR3 sequence is 16 residues long. CDR1 is SGDLS and CDR2 is YYNGEE in the germline V gene. Trimming removed 4 bases from V and 2 bases from J; junction bases left unmatched: 9. The CDR3 nucleotides are TGTGCCAGCAGCCCGGGACAGGGTTTCTTCAACTATGGCTACACCTTC. This sequence encodes CASSPGQGFFNYGYTF.

The chain links TRBV7-2 to TRBJ1-5; 8 bases line up with TRBD1. The germline CDR1 and CDR2 sequences are SGHTA and FQGNSA. The CDR3 has 13 residues. After removal of 5 bases from V and 11 bases from J, the junction contained 8 bases not matched to a gene. The CDR3 DNA is TGTGCCAGCAGCCCTGAGGAGGGACAGGCCCAGCATTTT. This translates into CASSPEEGQAQHF. The full variable domain, rest sourced from reference TRBV7-2 and TRBJ1-5, is GAGVSQSPSNKVTEKGKDVELRCDPISGHTALYWYRQSLGQGLEFLIYFQGNSAPDKSGLPSDRFSAERTGGSVSTLTIQRTQQEDSAVYLCASSPEEGQAQHFGDGTRLSIL.

The rearrangement uses TRBV7-2 and TRBJ1-3, with 10 bases matching TRBD1. The CDR3 totals 17 residues. V trimming: 3 bases; J trimming: 0 bases; junction bases outside the gene matches: 5. Per germline, CDR1 SGHTA and CDR2 FQGNSA. CDR3 residues: CASSLGTGARSGNTIYF. DNA for the CDR3: TGTGCCAGCAGCTTGGGGACAGGGGCCCGCTCTGGAAACACCATATATTTT.

This clone was picked up a small number of times. This rearrangement joins TRBV28 to TRBJ1-5, with D uncertain. Trimming took 9 bases from V and 4 from J, leaving 13 bases between them. The CDR3 sequence is 13 residues long. Germline CDR1 and CDR2: MDHEN and SYDVKM. The DNA for the CDR3 is TGTGCCAGTCTTGAGAGAGTTAATCAGCCCCAGCATTTT. This sequence encodes CASLERVNQPQHF.

This chain joins TRBV3-1 (or the pseudogene TRBV3-2) and TRBJ2-1; TRBD2 agrees at 7 bases. Looked up from germline, CDR1 is LGHDT and CDR2 is YNNKEL (reference sequence). This CDR3 is 16 amino acids long. V shed 1 base, J shed 5 bases, and the junction held 8 bases outside the gene matches. The CDR3 DNA sequence: TGTGCCAGCAGCCAAGGTCGGACTAGTTGGAACAATGAGCAGTTCTTC. Its protein product is CASSQGRTSWNNEQFF.

There are a few counts of this clone. The chain uses TRBV18 and TRBJ1-3; 8 nucleotides match TRBD1. CDR1 is KGHSH and CDR2 is LQKENI in the germline V gene. V lost 2 bases, J lost 0 bases, and 9 bases stayed unmatched. The CDR3 runs to 18 residues. CDR3 sequence (DNA): TGTGCCAGCTCACCAGAGAACAGGGGGACAAGCTCTGGAAACACCATATATTTT. It is translated as CASSPENRGTSSGNTIYF. The whole variable domain, remainder taken from reference TRBV18 and TRBJ1-3, is NAGVMQNPRHLVRRRGQEARLRCSPMKGHSHVYWYRQLPEEGLKFMVYLQKENIIDESGMPKERFSAEFPKEGPSILRIQQVVRGDSAAYFCASSPENRGTSSGNTIYFGEGSWLTVV.

This chain connects TRBV29-1 to TRBJ1-2; TRBD1 matches at 7 bases. CDR3 size: 12 residues. Per the germline V gene, CDR1 is SQVTM and CDR2 is ANQGSEA. Trimming took 8 bases from V and 4 from J; bases not matched to a gene: 7. The CDR3 loop reads CSTQGPGYGYTF. CDR3 coding DNA: TGCAGCACACAGGGGCCCGGCTATGGCTACACCTTC.

The V and J genes are TRBV6-5 and TRBJ1-2; weak D call: TRBD1 (6 bases). The CDR3 sequence is 15 residues long. Germline CDR1 and CDR2: MNHEY and SVGAGI. V was cut by 9 bases and J by 2 bases, with 19 bases left in between. Written as DNA, the CDR3 is TGTGCCAGTAGGGCCTATTTTGGACAGAACTATGGCTACACCTTC. Its translation is CASRAYFGQNYGYTF.

The chain links TRBV18 to TRBJ1-5, with a tentative D call TRBD1 (5 bases). Germline values: CDR1 KGHSH, CDR2 LQKENI. V was pared by 0 bases and J by 5 bases, with 8 bases between. The CDR3 is 14 amino acids. CDR3 nucleotides: TGTGCCAGCTCACCACCGGGGGGGGATCAGCCCCAGCATTTT. Translating it yields CASSPPGGDQPQHF.

V gene TRBV6-5 combines with J gene TRBJ2-1; TRBD1 matches at 7 bases. With V trimmed by 10 bases and J by 2 bases, 2 bases remained unmatched. CDR3 length equals 12 residues. Germline CDR1 reads MNHEY; CDR2 reads SVGAGI. The CDR3 DNA reads TGTGCCACCCAGGGGGCCTACAATGAGCAGTTCTTC. This gives the protein CATQGAYNEQFF.

V usage is TRBV28 and J usage is TRBJ1-1; D gene uncertain. CDR1 and CDR2 (germline): MDHEN, SYDVKM. V was clipped by 10 bases and J by 0 bases, with 12 bases between them. The CDR3 sequence is 13 residues long. The CDR3 nucleotides are TGTGCCACCGCACCTACCATGAACACTGAAGCTTTCTTT. Its translation: CATAPTMNTEAFF.

This clone was detected ten times or more. This sequence joins TRBV6-5 and TRBJ2-6; no clear D gene. The length of the CDR3 is 14 residues. Germline V gene data show CDR1 as MNHEY and CDR2 as SVGAGI. V lost 6 bases to trimming and J lost 1 base, with 7 bases between them. The CDR3 DNA is TGTGCCAGCAGCCTATCATCTGGGGCCAACGTCCTGACTTTC. Translating it yields CASSLSSGANVLTF.